The rows below give T cell receptor beta chains drawn from one sample of a study of cytomegalovirus exposure and HLA in healthy donors. Only in-frame clones appear in the TCRdb table, and some are missing; sequencing was by immunoSEQ multiplex PCR. The top ten hold approximately 2% of the sample, which has about 200,000 clones, more than 60% seen once. Specimen: PBMCs. These receptors came from a woman aged 30 to 39 in good health and CMV-seropositive. Both conserved end residues are trimmed from each CDR3. Each record gives: D gene, J gene, V gene, CDR3 protein. D genes are given only for firm matches.

>-|TRBJ2-5|TRBV6-5
ASSYSRLYQETQY
>-|TRBJ2-7|TRBV11-2
ASSRQLATYEQY
>TRBD1|TRBJ2-1|TRBV11-1
ASSLRRGQGYNEQF
>TRBD2|TRBJ2-3|TRBV19
ASSKRTREGRVGDTQY
>TRBD2|TRBJ2-3|TRBV28
ASSFLAGGNGDSTDTQY
>TRBD2|TRBJ2-7|TRBV18
ASSPRLAGGSYEQY
>TRBD2|TRBJ2-5|TRBV5-1
ASSPSGAQETQY
>TRBD1|TRBJ1-6|TRBV19
ASSYAGQGLNSPLH
>TRBD1|TRBJ1-5|TRBV2
ASTKDRVLTQPQH
>-|TRBJ2-7|TRBV2
ASSDQRYRYEQY
>-|TRBJ2-7|TRBV5-6
ASSFGQGGPYEQY
>-|-|TRBV7-2
ASSRTTYEQY
>TRBD2|TRBJ2-7|TRBV18
ASSPPGRDHEQY
>-|TRBJ2-5|TRBV19
ASSTGIQETQY
>-|TRBJ2-7|TRBV28
ASSRVFEQY
>-|TRBJ2-7|TRBV21-1
ASSSPPGEY
>-|-|TRBV7-9
ASSLGGSRVDEQY
>TRBD2|TRBJ2-2|TRBV5-1
ASSSRDYNTGELF
>-|TRBJ2-5|TRBV18
ASSPPTNQETQY
>-|TRBJ2-5|TRBV4-1
ASSRFGGGGETQY
>-|TRBJ2-5|TRBV5-1
ASSALTNQETQY
>-|TRBJ2-2|TRBV11-2
ASSSLVTGELF
>TRBD1|TRBJ2-2|TRBV27
ASSLFQPTGRTPTGELF
>TRBD1|TRBJ2-7|TRBV30
AWSAGTAYEQY
>TRBD2|TRBJ2-7|TRBV7-2
ASSQALAGPYEQY
>TRBD2|TRBJ2-5|TRBV30
AWRPAGGQETQY
>TRBD2|TRBJ2-2|TRBV7-6
ASSPERGANTGELF
>TRBD1|TRBJ1-2|TRBV7-8
ASSPRTGRTTNYGYT
>-|TRBJ2-7|TRBV29-1
SVDSPGYEQY
>TRBD2|TRBJ2-5|TRBV2
ASTSSGYQETQY
>-|TRBJ2-7|TRBV28
ASSLRSSVNYEQY
>-|TRBJ1-4|TRBV19
ASSTQRTGEKLF
>-|TRBJ1-4|TRBV6-5
ASRDSTTNEKLF
>-|TRBJ1-1|TRBV28
ASSRGGGGRTEAF
>-|TRBJ2-7|TRBV4-3
ASSLFGGETGHEQY
>-|TRBJ2-4|TRBV5-6
ASSLVRKNIQY
>-|TRBJ2-1|TRBV6-1
ASSGLVGYNEQF
>-|TRBJ2-7|TRBV5-4
ASSLGGGNSYEQY
>-|TRBJ1-4|TRBV5-1
ASQSQGATNEKLF
>-|TRBJ1-1|TRBV9
ASSATQGNTEAF